These 24 T cell receptor beta chains share one sample of origin, sequenced in a study of Graves' ophthalmopathy and Graves' hyperthyroidism. The study amplified TCR beta CDR3 regions using RNA transcripts. Scientists carried out first-round RT-PCR using HTBI primers and then a second-round multiplex PCR. TCRdb processed the multiplex PCR reads anew with MiXCR; each CDR3 protein has one entry. The sample shows hundreds of thousands of distinct CDR3 sequences, 35% to 45% of them seen only once. Sample: peripheral blood. These TCRs come from an adult man with Graves' ophthalmopathy.

The genes are TRBV9 and TRBJ2-1; 11 positions agree with TRBD1. The junction had 2 bases not matched to a gene; V was cut back by 0 bases and J by 3 bases. The CDR3 spans 16 residues. Germline CDR1 SGDLS, CDR2 YYNGEE. In DNA form, the CDR3 reads TGTGCCAGCAGCGTAGCCGGGACAGGGGGCTACAATGAGCAGTTCTTC. This gives the protein CASSVAGTGGYNEQFF.

The rearrangement joins TRBV30 to TRBJ1-1; 8 bases map to TRBD1. Germline V lookup: CDR1 GTSNPN, CDR2 SVGIG (reference sequence). This CDR3 has 15 amino acids. The trim removed 3 bases at V and 4 bases at J, leaving 10 bases unmatched. CDR3 DNA: TGTGCCTGGAGCAGAAGGGACAGGTTAGGCACTGAAGCTTTCTTT. Encoded protein: CAWSRRDRLGTEAFF.

This clonotype was observed many times. V and J are TRBV11-2 and TRBJ2-5, with 7 bases matching TRBD1. The CDR3 sequence is 14 residues long. V was clipped by 5 bases and J by 1 base; unmatched bases: 4. CDR1 SGHAT and CDR2 FQNNGV come from the germline V gene. CDR3 nucleotide sequence: TGTGCCAGCAGCATCGGGACAGTCCAAGAGACCCAGTACTTC. Amino acids: CASSIGTVQETQYF.

Details on this clonotype: At one end the junction does not follow the germline gene, possibly because of a read error. The J gene is TRBJ2-5, the V gene TRBV4-1; maybe TRBD2 (7 bases). Germline CDR1 is MGHRA and CDR2 is YSYEKL. The CDR3 runs 18 residues. CDR3 coding DNA: TGCGCCAGCAGCCATCCCCCTGTTTTTAGCGTAGGGGGGGAGACCCAGGACTTC. Translating it yields CASSHPPVFSVGGETQDF.

In its sample, this clonotype was seen many times. The rearrangement links TRBV7-2 to TRBJ2-5; D call uncertain. Germline CDR1 reads SGHTA; CDR2 reads FQGNSA. Trimming removed 4 bases from V and 7 bases from J, with 7 bases in between. The CDR3 runs 11 residues. CDR3 in amino acids: CASSSLGTQYF. For the CDR3, the DNA is TGTGCCAGCAGCTCCCTTGGGACCCAGTACTTC. Complete variable domain (other parts from reference TRBV7-2 and TRBJ2-5): GAGVSQSPSNKVTEKGKDVELRCDPISGHTALYWYRQSLGQGLEFLIYFQGNSAPDKSGLPSDRFSAERTGGSVSTLTIQRTQQEDSAVYLCASSSLGTQYFGPGTRLLVL.

In this sample, this clonotype turned up many times. Sequence at one end of the junction differs from germline and may be a read error. This sequence joins TRBV10-3 and TRBJ1-4; D is perhaps TRBD1 (5 bases). CDR1 is ENHRY and CDR2 is SYGVKD in the germline V gene. The CDR3 totals 14 residues. CDR3 sequence: CASSDRGYGEKLFF. The CDR3 DNA is TGTGCCAGCAGTGATAGGGGCTATGGCGAAAAACTGTTTTTT.

A note on this clonotype: A clone one base away is much larger, so this may be a read error. The rearrangement joins TRBV25-1 to TRBJ2-7, with 9 bases that match TRBD2. The CDR3 has 15 amino acids. Germline-derived CDR1 and CDR2 are MGHDK and SYGVNS. The DNA of the CDR3 is TGTGCCAGTAGCGGGGGCCAGGGGATTAGGTACGGGCAGTACTTC. Translating gives CASSGGQGIRYGQYF.

This clonotype was detected once. At one end, the junction sequence differs from germline, possibly due to a read error. The CDR3 sequence is CASRRQGFSKQPQHF. In DNA form, the CDR3 reads TGTGCCAGCAGGCGACAGGGGTTTAGCAAACAGCCCCAGCATTTT. This rearrangement joins TRBV2 to TRBJ1-5; 8 bases align to TRBD1. This CDR3 is built from 15 residues. Germline V gene lookup returns CDR1 SNHLY and CDR2 FYNNEI.

In this sample, this clonotype turned up many times. The chain combines TRBV5-1 with TRBJ2-7; 8 bases match TRBD1. V lost 4 bases, J lost 5 bases, and 8 bases stayed unmatched. There are 14 residues in the CDR3. Germline values: CDR1 SGHRS, CDR2 YFSETQ. CDR3 sequence: CASSIGQGLNEQYF. The CDR3 DNA reads as TGCGCCAGCAGCATTGGACAGGGATTGAACGAGCAGTACTTC.

This clonotype showed up just a few times. In DNA, the CDR3 is TGTGCCAGTAGTTGGGACGCCTCGAATCAGCCCCAGCATTTT. Translating it yields CASSWDASNQPQHF. The chain couples TRBV19 to TRBJ1-5; D possibly corresponds to TRBD1 (5 bases). V lost 5 bases, J lost 4 bases, and 12 bases lay in between. Germline V CDR1 and CDR2: LNHDA, SQIVND (reference sequence). This CDR3 contains 14 residues.

At least ten counts were recorded for this clonotype. The CDR3 sequence is CASGPGQTNTGELFF. The DNA of the CDR3 is TGTGCCAGCGGTCCAGGACAAACGAACACCGGGGAGCTGTTTTTT. The V call is TRBV25-1, the J call TRBJ2-2, with D perhaps matching TRBD1 (5 bases). The CDR3 is 15 residues long. V lost 8 bases to trimming and J lost 0 bases, with 13 bases between them. Germline V gene data show CDR1 as MGHDK and CDR2 as SYGVNS. The full variable domain, with the rest looked up from reference TRBV25-1 and TRBJ2-2, is EADIYQTPRYLVIGTGKKITLECSQTMGHDKMYWYQQDPGMELHLIHYSYGVNSTEKGDLSSESTVSRIRTEHFPLTLESARPSHTSQYLCASGPGQTNTGELFFGEGSRLTVL.

The chain combines TRBV12-5 with TRBJ2-7; TRBD2 aligns across 10 bases. The germline V gene encodes CDR1 LGHNT and CDR2 FRNRAP. This CDR3 is 16 amino acids long. The CDR3 nucleotides read TGTGCCAGCAGTCTAAAAGGGACTAGCGTCACCTACGAGCAGTACTTC. Amino acid sequence: CASSLKGTSVTYEQYF.

The gene calls are TRBV20-1 and TRBJ2-7, with 10 bases identical to TRBD1. There are 15 residues in the CDR3. Trimming removed 1 base from V and 2 bases from J; junction bases left unmatched: 5. CDR1 is DFQATT, CDR2 SNEGSKA, per germline (reference sequence). The CDR3 loop is CSARGWDRGPYEQYF. The DNA for the CDR3 is TGCAGTGCTAGAGGATGGGACAGGGGTCCCTACGAGCAGTACTTC.

In this sample, this clonotype turned up many times. The V and J genes are TRBV5-8 and TRBJ2-6; the D gene is possibly TRBD1 (6 bases). The V end lost 7 bases, the J end lost 6 bases, and 14 bases lay between the germline ends. Germline V CDR1 and CDR2: SGHTS, YDEGEE. This CDR3 has 14 residues. In DNA form, the CDR3 reads TGTGCCAGCCTGAGAACAGGGTTGGCCAACGTCCTGACTTTC. Translated, it gives CASLRTGLANVLTF.

There are many counts of this clonotype. The CDR3 DNA follows: TGTGCCAGCAGCTTAGTAGGCAGCACCGGGGAGCTGTTTTTT. Translating gives CASSLVGSTGELFF. The chain combines TRBV7-2 with TRBJ2-2; D not resolved. Germline V gives CDR1 SGHTA, CDR2 FQGNSA. The CDR3 totals 14 residues. The V gene lost 1 base and the J gene lost 4 bases, with 7 bases spanning the gap.

CDR3 sequence reads: CSARRAGGLKIGGNQPQHF. The CDR3 DNA is TGCAGTGCTAGGCGAGCCGGGGGACTCAAAATAGGTGGGAATCAGCCCCAGCATTTT. This chain uses TRBV20-1 with TRBJ1-5, with TRBD1 as a possible D gene (5 bases). CDR1 is DFQATT and CDR2 is SNEGSKA in the germline V gene (reference sequence). This CDR3 is 19 amino acids long. V was clipped by 3 bases and J by 4 bases, with 28 bases between them.

The chain couples TRBV30 to TRBJ1-1, with 7 bases fitting TRBD1. The CDR3 totals 14 residues. Losses at the gene ends were 4 bases for V and 0 bases for J; bases not matched to a gene: 5. The germline V gene encodes CDR1 GTSNPN and CDR2 SVGIG (reference sequence). CDR3 residues: CAWTGQILNTEAFF. Here the CDR3 DNA reads TGTGCCTGGACGGGACAGATTCTGAACACTGAAGCTTTCTTT.

This clonotype was seen ten or more times. This chain links TRBV6-6 with TRBJ1-1; the D is unclear. In germline, CDR1 is MNHNY, CDR2 SVGAGI (reference sequence). The CDR3 has 14 residues. Trimming cost V 5 bases and J 4 bases, with 14 bases left between them. The CDR3 coding sequence is TGTGCCAGCAGTACCGGCGTGTTGGGCACTGAAGCTTTCTTT. Encoded protein: CASSTGVLGTEAFF.

This clonotype was seen ten or more times. The V gene is TRBV7-8, the J gene TRBJ1-1; D ambiguous. This CDR3 comprises 15 residues. Trimming shortened V by 6 bases and J by 1 base, and 15 bases separated the two germline ends. In germline, CDR1 is SGHVS, CDR2 FQNEAQ. As DNA, the CDR3 is TGTGCCAGCAGGTCGAGCGGAAAGGGGAACACTGAAGCTTTCTTT. Its translation: CASRSSGKGNTEAFF.

Worth noting for this clonotype: A much larger clone is a single base away; this may be a read error. V is TRBV7-6 and J is TRBJ2-6; no clear D gene. The germline V gene encodes CDR1 SGHVS and CDR2 FNYEAQ. The CDR3 sequence is 19 residues long. Trimming removed 3 bases at V and 0 bases at J, with 18 bases between. The CDR3 nucleotides read TGTGCCAGCAGCTTGTCCCCAGCCCCGTCTAGCTCTGGGGCCAACGTCCTGACTTTC. Translation: CASSLSPAPSSSGANVLTF.

Points on this clonotype: A junction end diverges from the germline sequence, so it may reflect a read error. CDR3 protein: CASSEGIREMNTEAFF. CDR3 coding DNA: TGTGCCAGCAGTGAGGGAATAAGGGAGATGAACACCGAAGCTTTCTTT. The chain is built from TRBV5-5 and TRBJ1-1; D remains ambiguous. The CDR3 extends over 16 amino acids. From germline, CDR1 is SGHKS and CDR2 YYEKEE (reference sequence).

This clonotype was counted ten times or more. V and J are TRBV19 and TRBJ1-6; TRBD1 matches 8 bases. CDR3 length equals 13 residues. Trimming removed 8 bases from V and 8 bases from J; junction bases left unmatched: 5. Per the germline V gene, CDR1 is LNHDA and CDR2 is SQIVND (reference sequence). CDR3 sequence: CASWDRRDSPLHF. CDR3 sequence (DNA): TGTGCCAGTTGGGACAGGCGAGATTCACCCCTCCACTTT.

This clonotype showed up just a few times. This chain joins TRBV30 and TRBJ2-7; TRBD1 might be the D (5 bases). The CDR3 loop spans 15 amino acids. V was clipped by 2 bases and J by 0 bases, with 14 bases between them. CDR1 GTSNPN and CDR2 SVGIG come from the germline V gene (reference sequence). CDR3 bases: TGTGCCTGGAGTTACCCACGGACACTCTCCTACGAGCAGTACTTC. Translating gives CAWSYPRTLSYEQYF.

The chain joins TRBV20-1 to TRBJ1-6; D is unclear. CDR1 is DFQATT, CDR2 SNEGSKA, per germline (reference sequence). V was trimmed by 0 bases and J by 7 bases, leaving 13 bases between them. The CDR3 contains 15 residues. CDR3 in DNA: TGCAGTGCTAGAGATTCTATCGGGTGGAATTCACCCCTCCACTTT. It yields the protein CSARDSIGWNSPLHF.